This T cell receptor beta chain was documented in a study of blood T cell repertoires in COVID-19. Source study methods: Estimation of nucleated cell counts relied on the amplification of reference gene primers. Assay used: immunoSEQ multiplex PCR; TCRdb lists only in-frame clones, some missing. V, J and clone size are those of that table, while D and trimming were read from the DNA. The table includes some 150,000 clones, 70% to 90% detected once. Material for sequencing was peripheral blood. This receptor was taken from a woman between 45 and 65 years old with acute or convalescent COVID-19.

DNA for the CDR3: TGTGCCAGCAGCTATGCGGGGGACACTGAAGCTTTCTTT. The encoded protein is CASSYAGDTEAFF. The chain links TRBV5-5 to TRBJ1-1; D is perhaps TRBD1 (5 bases). CDR3 length equals 13 residues. The germline V and J ends were trimmed by 3 bases and 3 bases, with 9 bases remaining between them. Germline loops: CDR1 SGHKS, CDR2 YYEKEE (reference sequence). Looking up the rest from reference TRBV5-5 and TRBJ1-1 gives the full variable domain: DAGVTQSPTHLIKTRGQQVTLRCSPISGHKSVSWYQQVLGQGPQFIFQYYEKEERGRGNFPDRFSARQFPNYSSELNVNALLLGDSALYLCASSYAGDTEAFFGQGTRLTVV.